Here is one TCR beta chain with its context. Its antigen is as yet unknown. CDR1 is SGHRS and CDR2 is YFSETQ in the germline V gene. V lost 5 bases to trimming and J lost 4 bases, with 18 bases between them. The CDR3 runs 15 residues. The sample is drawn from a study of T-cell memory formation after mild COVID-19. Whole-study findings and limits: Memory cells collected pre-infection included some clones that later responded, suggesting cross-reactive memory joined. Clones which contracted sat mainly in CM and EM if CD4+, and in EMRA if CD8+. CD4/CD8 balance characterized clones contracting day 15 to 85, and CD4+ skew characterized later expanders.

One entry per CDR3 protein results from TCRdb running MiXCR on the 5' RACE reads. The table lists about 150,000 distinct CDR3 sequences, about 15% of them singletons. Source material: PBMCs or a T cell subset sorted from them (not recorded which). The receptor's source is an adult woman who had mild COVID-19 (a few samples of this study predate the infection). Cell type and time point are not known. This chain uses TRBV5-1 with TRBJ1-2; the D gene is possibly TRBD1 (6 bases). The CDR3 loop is CASRPSPGQFYGYTF. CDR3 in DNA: TGCGCCAGCAGGCCGTCTCCGGGACAATTCTATGGCTACACCTTC.